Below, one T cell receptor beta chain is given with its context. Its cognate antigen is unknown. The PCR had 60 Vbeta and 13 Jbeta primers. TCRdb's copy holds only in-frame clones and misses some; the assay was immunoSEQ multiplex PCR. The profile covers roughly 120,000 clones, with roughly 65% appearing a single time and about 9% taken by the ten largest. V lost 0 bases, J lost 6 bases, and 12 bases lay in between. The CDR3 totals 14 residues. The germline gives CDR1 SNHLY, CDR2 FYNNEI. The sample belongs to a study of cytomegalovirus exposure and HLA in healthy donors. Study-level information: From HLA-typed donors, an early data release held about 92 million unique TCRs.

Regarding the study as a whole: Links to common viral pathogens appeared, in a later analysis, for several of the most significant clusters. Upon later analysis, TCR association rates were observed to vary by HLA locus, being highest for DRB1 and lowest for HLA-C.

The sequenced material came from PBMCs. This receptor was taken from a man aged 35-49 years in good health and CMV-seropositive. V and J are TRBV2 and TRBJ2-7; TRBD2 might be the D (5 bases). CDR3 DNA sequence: TGTGCCAGCAGTGAAGCGCTTCGGGGTGGCGAGCAGTACTTC. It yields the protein CASSEALRGGEQYF.